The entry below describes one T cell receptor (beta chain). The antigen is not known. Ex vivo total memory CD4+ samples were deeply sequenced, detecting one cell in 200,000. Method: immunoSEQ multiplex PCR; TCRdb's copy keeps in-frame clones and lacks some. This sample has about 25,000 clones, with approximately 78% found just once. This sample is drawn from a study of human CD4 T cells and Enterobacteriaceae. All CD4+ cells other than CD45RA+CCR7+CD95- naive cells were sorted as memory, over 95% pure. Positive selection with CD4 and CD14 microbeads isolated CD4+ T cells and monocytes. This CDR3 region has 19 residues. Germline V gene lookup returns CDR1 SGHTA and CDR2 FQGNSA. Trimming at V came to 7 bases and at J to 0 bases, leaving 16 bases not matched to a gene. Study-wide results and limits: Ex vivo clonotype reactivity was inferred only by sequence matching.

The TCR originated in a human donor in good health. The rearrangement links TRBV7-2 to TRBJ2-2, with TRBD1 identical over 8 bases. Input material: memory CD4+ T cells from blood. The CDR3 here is CASNPSLRGPLPNTGELFF. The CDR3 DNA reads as TGTGCCAGCAACCCCTCCCTCAGGGGGCCCCTCCCGAACACCGGGGAGCTGTTTTTT.